The entry that follows covers one T cell receptor (beta chain) sequence. No antigen is known for it. The data are from a study of T cells in Graves' hyperthyroidism and ophthalmopathy. As for the study in general: The blood sample was taken at first diagnosis, before treatment began.

Amplified regions were TCR beta CDR3 sequences from RNA transcripts. Initially, a first-round RT-PCR of the TCR CDR3 employed the HTBI primer set. MiXCR, applied by TCRdb to the multiplex PCR reads, yields one record per CDR3 protein. Of hundreds of thousands of distinct CDR3 sequences in the sample, around 15% were seen once. Uncontrolled infection, other autoimmune disease, pregnancy and lactation each barred patients from inclusion. Each diagnosis was grounded in clinical symptoms, serum thyroxine and TRAb, thyroid ultrasound, and orbital computed tomography. Regarding the study as a whole: Most thyroid clonotypes that were expanded above 0.001 also turned up in blood.

The germline V gene encodes CDR1 ENHRY and CDR2 SYGVKD. The CDR3 is made up of 11 amino acids. V was shortened by 0 bases and J by 10 bases, with 6 bases between the two germline ends. The TCR comes from a woman aged 50 to 60 with Graves' ophthalmopathy. Input material: blood. This sequence joins TRBV10-3 and TRBJ1-1; D remains unclear. The CDR3 spells CAISESVGAFF. The DNA of the CDR3 is TGTGCCATCAGTGAGTCGGTAGGAGCTTTCTTT.